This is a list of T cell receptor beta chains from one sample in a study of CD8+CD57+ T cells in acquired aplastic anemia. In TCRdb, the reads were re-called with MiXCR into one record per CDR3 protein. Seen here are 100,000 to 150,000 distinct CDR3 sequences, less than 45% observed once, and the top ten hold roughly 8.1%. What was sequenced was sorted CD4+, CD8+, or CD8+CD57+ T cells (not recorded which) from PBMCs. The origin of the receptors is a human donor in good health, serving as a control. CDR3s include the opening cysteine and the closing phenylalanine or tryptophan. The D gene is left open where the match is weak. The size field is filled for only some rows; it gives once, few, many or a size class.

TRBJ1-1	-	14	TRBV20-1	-	CRASHRFMNTKAFF	TGCCGTGCTAGTCATCGGTTCATGAACACTAAAGCTTTCTTT
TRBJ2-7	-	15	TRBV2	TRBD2	CASKPGLAGTYEQYF	TGTGCCAGCAAACCGGGACTAGCGGGAACCTACGAGCAGTACTTC
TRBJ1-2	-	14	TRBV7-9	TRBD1	CASSPGTGIGGYTF	TGTGCCAGCAGCCCGGGGACAGGGATCGGTGGCTACACCTTC
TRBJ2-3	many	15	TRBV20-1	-	CSARSGAGWTDTQYF	TGCAGTGCTAGGTCTGGGGCGGGGTGGACAGATACGCAGTATTTT
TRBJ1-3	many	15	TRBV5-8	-	CASSLGPFSGNTIYF	TGTGCCAGCAGCCTCGGACCGTTCTCTGGAAACACCATATATTTT
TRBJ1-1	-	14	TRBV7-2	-	CASSVTGRGTEAFF	TGTGCCAGCAGCGTTACAGGGAGAGGTACTGAAGCTTTCTTT
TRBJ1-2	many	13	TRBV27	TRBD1	CASSRGQGLGYTF	TGTGCCAGCAGTAGAGGACAGGGTTTGGGCTACACCTTC
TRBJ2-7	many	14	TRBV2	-	CASSVLRGPYEQYF	TGTGCCAGCAGCGTCTTGCGGGGGCCCTACGAGCAGTACTTC
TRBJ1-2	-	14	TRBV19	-	CASSQFRQDVSYTF	TGTGCCAGTAGTCAGTTTCGGCAGGACGTCAGCTACACCTTC
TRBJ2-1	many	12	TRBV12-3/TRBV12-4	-	CASSRDWRTQFF	TGTGCCAGCAGCCGGGACTGGCGGACCCAGTTCTTC
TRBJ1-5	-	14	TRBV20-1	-	CSDSGTNSNQPQHF	TGCAGTGATTCCGGGACAAATAGCAATCAGCCCCAGCATTTT
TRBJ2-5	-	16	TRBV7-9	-	CASSGRTASYQETQYF	TGTGCCAGCAGCGGAAGGACGGCGTCGTACCAAGAGACCCAGTACTTC
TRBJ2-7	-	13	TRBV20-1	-	CSAPQRVGGEQYF	TGCAGTGCTCCGCAGAGAGTGGGCGGCGAGCAGTACTTC
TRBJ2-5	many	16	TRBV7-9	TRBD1	CASRSKWDRDQETQYF	TGTGCCAGCAGGTCTAAGTGGGACAGGGACCAAGAGACCCAGTACTTC
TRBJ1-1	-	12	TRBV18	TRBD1	CASRGQGTEAFF	TGTGCCAGCCGGGGACAGGGCACTGAAGCTTTCTTT
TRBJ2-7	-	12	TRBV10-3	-	CAISPRGYEQYF	TGTGCCATCAGCCCCAGGGGTTACGAGCAGTACTTC
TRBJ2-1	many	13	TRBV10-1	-	CASRLGPDNEQFF	TGCGCCAGCCGGTTGGGCCCGGACAATGAGCAGTTCTTC
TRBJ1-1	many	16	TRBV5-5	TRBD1	CASSFGQVLGNTEAFF	TGTGCCAGCAGCTTCGGACAGGTGCTAGGGAACACTGAAGCTTTCTTT
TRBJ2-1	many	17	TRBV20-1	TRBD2	CSAREVVFAGGYNEQFF	TGCAGTGCTAGAGAGGTAGTATTTGCGGGGGGGTACAATGAGCAGTTCTTC
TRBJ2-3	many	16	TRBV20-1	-	CSATNEWGFGTDTQYF	TGCAGTGCTACGAACGAATGGGGGTTCGGCACAGATACGCAGTATTTT
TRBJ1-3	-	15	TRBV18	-	CASSPPGGAGNTMYF	TGTGCCAGCTCACCACCGGGCGGCGCTGGAAACACCATGTATTTT
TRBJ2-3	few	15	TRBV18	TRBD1	CASSATGTPTDTQYF	TGTGCCAGCTCAGCGACAGGGACCCCAACAGATACGCAGTATTTT
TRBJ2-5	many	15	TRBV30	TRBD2	CAWRRTGRAEETQYF	TGTGCCTGGAGACGTACGGGGAGGGCCGAAGAGACCCAGTACTTC
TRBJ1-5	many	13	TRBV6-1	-	CASSVSSNQPQHF	TGTGCCAGCAGTGTATCTAGCAATCAGCCCCAGCATTTT
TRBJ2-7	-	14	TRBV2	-	CASSDGYGSYEQYF	TGTGCCAGCAGTGACGGGTACGGTTCCTACGAGCAGTACTTC
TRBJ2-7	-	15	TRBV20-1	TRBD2	CSARDAPLGGYEQYF	TGCAGTGCTAGAGATGCCCCTTTGGGAGGGTACGAGCAGTACTTC
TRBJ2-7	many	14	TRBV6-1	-	CASTGTPSSYEQYF	TGTGCCAGCACCGGGACTCCAAGCTCCTACGAGCAGTACTTC
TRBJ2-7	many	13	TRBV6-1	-	CASSEGVIAEQYF	TGTGCCAGCAGTGAAGGAGTCATCGCCGAGCAGTACTTC
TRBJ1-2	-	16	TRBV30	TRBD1	CAWSVQRKQGVDGYTF	TGTGCCTGGAGTGTCCAGAGAAAACAGGGGGTGGATGGCTACACCTTC
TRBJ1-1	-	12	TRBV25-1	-	CAASEGLAEAFF	TGTGCCGCCAGTGAAGGCCTAGCCGAAGCTTTCTTT
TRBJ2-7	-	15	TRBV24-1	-	CATSVRERGGREQYF	TGTGCCACCAGTGTACGGGAGAGGGGGGGTAGGGAGCAGTACTTC
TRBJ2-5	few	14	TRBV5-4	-	CASKSRTVQETQYF	TGTGCCAGCAAATCTAGGACAGTTCAAGAGACCCAGTACTTC
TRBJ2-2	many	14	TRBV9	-	CASSTGVFTGELFF	TGTGCCAGCAGCACGGGAGTTTTCACCGGGGAGCTGTTTTTT
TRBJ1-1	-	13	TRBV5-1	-	CASSPQLNTEAFF	TGCGCCAGCAGCCCCCAACTGAACACTGAAGCTTTCTTT
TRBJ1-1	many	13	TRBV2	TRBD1	CASRGTGITEAFF	TGTGCCAGCAGGGGGACAGGTATAACTGAAGCTTTCTTT
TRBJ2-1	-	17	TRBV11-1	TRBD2	CASSLELRGTFVAEQFF	TGTGCCAGCAGCTTAGAATTGCGGGGGACCTTTGTGGCTGAGCAGTTCTTC
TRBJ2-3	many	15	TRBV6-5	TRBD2	CASSYSGGITDTQYF	TGTGCCAGCAGTTACTCGGGGGGGATCACAGATACGCAGTATTTT
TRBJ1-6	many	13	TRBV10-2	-	CASRRTNNSPLHF	TGCGCCAGCAGACGGACCAATAATTCACCCCTCCACTTT
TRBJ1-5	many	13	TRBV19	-	CASTRQTNQPQHF	TGTGCCAGTACAAGACAGACCAATCAGCCCCAGCATTTT
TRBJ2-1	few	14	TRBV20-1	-	CSARGGSENNEQFF	TGCAGTGCTAGAGGGGGGTCCGAGAACAATGAGCAGTTCTTC
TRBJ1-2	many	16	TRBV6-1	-	CASSTLPAARTYGYTF	TGTGCCAGCAGTACCCTACCCGCCGCACGGACCTATGGCTACACCTTC
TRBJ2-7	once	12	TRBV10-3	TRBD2	CAISGTTYEQYF	TGTGCCATCAGCGGGACTACCTACGAGCAGTACTTC
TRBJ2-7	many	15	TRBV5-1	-	CASSSPGLTTHEQYF	TGCGCCAGCAGCTCACCGGGACTCACGACACACGAGCAGTACTTC
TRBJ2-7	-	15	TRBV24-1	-	CATSDSRRALDEQYF	TGTGCCACCAGTGATTCGCGGCGGGCCCTCGACGAGCAGTACTTC